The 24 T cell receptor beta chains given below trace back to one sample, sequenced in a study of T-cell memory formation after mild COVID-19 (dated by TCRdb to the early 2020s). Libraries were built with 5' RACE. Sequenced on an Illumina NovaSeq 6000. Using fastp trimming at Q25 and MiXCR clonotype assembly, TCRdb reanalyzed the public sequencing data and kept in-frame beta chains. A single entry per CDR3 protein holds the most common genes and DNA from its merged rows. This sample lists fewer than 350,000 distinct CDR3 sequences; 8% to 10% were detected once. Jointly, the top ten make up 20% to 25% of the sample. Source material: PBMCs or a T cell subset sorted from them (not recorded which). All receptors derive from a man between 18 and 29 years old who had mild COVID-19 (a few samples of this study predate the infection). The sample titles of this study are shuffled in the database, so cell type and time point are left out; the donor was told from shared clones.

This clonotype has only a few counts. CDR3 residues: CASSPHTGVAEQYV. The CDR3 nucleotides are TGCGCCAGCAGCCCGCATACAGGGGTTGCCGAGCAGTACGTC. The V and J genes are TRBV4-1 and TRBJ2-7; TRBD1 agrees at 7 bases. V was pared by 4 bases and J by 6 bases, with 9 bases of the junction left unmatched. CDR1 is MGHRA, CDR2 YSYEKL, per germline. The CDR3 length is 14 residues.

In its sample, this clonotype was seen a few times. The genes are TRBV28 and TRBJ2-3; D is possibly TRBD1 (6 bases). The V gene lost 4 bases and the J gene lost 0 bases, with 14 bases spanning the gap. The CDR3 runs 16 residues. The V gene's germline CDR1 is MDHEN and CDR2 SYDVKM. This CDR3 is CASSSPGTLSTDTQYF. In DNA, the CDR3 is TGTGCCAGCAGTTCCCCCGGGACACTGAGCACAGATACGCAGTATTTT.

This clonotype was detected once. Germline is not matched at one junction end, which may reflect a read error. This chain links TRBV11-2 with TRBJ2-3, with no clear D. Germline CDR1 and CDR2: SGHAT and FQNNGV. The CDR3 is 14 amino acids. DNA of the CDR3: TGTGACAGCAGCTTAGGACGAGGCTCGGATACGCAGTATTTT. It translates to CDSSLGRGSDTQYF.

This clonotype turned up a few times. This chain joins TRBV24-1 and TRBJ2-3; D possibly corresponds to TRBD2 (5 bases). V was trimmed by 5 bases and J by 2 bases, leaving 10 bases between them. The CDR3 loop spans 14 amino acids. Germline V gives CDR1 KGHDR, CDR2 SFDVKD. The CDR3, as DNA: TGTGCCACCAGTGCCCGCGGGCACACAGATACGCAGTATTTT. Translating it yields CATSARGHTDTQYF.

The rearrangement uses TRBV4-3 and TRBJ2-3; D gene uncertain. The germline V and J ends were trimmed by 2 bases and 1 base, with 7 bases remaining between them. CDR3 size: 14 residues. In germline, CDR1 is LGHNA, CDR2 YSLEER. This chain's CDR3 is CASSQSMRTDTQYF. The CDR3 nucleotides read TGCGCCAGCAGCCAATCGATGCGCACAGATACGCAGTATTTT.

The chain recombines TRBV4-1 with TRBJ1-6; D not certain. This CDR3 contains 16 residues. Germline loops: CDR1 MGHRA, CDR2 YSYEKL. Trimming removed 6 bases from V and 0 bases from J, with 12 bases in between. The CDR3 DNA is TGCGCCAGCAGGGGCCGGGCAAGCTCCTATAATTCACCCCTCCACTTT. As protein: CASRGRASSYNSPLHF.

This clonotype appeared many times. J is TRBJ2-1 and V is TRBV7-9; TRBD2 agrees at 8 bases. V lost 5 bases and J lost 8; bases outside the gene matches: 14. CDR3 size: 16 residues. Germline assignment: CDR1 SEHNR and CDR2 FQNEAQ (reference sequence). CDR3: CASSPRGRGGLDEQFF. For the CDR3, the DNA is TGTGCCAGCAGCCCTAGGGGTCGGGGGGGCTTGGATGAGCAGTTCTTC.

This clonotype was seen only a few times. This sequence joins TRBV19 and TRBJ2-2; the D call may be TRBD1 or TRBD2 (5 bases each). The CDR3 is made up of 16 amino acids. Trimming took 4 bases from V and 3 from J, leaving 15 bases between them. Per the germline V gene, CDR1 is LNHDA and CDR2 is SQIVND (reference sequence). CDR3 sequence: CASSRGTLRDTGELFF. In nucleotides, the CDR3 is TGTGCCAGTAGTAGGGGGACGCTGAGGGACACCGGGGAGCTGTTTTTT.

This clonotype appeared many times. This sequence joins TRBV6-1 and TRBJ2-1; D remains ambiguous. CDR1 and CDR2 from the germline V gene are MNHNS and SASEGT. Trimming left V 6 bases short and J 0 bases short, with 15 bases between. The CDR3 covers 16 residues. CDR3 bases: TGTGCCAGCAGATTTCTTTGGAAGTACTCCTACAATGAGCAGTTCTTC. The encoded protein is CASRFLWKYSYNEQFF.

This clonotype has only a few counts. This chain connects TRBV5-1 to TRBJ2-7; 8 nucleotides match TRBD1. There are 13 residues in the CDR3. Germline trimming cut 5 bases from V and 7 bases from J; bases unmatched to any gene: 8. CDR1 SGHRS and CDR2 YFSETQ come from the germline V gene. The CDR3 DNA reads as TGCGCCAGCAGACTTGGGACAGGTTATGAGCAGTACTTC. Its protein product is CASRLGTGYEQYF.

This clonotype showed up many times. CDR3 in DNA: TGCGCCAGCAGCCAAGATCTTTCCAGGGGCCCCTACGAGCAGTACTTC. Translating it yields CASSQDLSRGPYEQYF. This chain connects TRBV4-1 to TRBJ2-7; perhaps TRBD1 as D (6 bases). The CDR3 totals 16 residues. The V and J ends lost 0 bases and 2 bases respectively, with 14 bases between them. In germline, CDR1 is MGHRA, CDR2 YSYEKL.

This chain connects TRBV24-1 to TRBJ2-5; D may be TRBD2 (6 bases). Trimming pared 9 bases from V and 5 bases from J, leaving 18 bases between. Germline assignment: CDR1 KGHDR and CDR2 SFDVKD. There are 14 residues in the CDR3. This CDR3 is CATQSRRELETQYF. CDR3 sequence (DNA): TGTGCCACCCAATCTCGCCGGGAGCTTGAGACCCAGTACTTC.

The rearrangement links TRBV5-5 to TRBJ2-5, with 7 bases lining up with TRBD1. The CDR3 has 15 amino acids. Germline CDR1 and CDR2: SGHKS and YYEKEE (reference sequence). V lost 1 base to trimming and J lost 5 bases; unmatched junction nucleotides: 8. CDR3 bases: TGTGCCAGCAGCTTGAGGGAGCCCAGGGGGGAGACCCAGTACTTC. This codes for CASSLREPRGETQYF.

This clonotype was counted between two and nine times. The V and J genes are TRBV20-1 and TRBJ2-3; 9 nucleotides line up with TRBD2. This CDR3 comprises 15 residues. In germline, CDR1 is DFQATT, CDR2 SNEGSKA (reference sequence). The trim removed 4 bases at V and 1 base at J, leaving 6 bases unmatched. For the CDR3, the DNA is TGCAGTGCTACCGATGCGGGGGGGCGCACAGATACGCAGTATTTT. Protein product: CSATDAGGRTDTQYF.

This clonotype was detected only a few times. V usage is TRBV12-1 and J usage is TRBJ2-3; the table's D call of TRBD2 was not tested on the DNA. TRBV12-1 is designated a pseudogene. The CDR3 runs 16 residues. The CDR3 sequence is CASSQTSGGREDTQYF. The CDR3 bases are TGTGCCAGCAGCCAGACAAGCGGGGGGCGTGAAGATACGCAGTATTTT.

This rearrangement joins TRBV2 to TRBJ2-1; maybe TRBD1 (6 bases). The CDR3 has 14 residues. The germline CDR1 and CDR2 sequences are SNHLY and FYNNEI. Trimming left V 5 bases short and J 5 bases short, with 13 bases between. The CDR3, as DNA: TGTGCCAGCAGTCCCGCCCAGGGGCACAATGAGCAGTTCTTC. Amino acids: CASSPAQGHNEQFF.

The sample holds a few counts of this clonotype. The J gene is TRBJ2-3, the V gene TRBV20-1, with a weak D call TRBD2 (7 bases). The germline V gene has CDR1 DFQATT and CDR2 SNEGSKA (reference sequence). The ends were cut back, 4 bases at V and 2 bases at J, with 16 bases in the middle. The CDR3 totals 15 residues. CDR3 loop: CSATGGDRATDTQYF. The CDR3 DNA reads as TGCAGTGCTACGGGGGGCGATAGGGCCACAGATACGCAGTATTTT.

DNA of the CDR3: TGTGCCGCACTCGGGCAAACATATAATTCACCCCTCCACTTT. Encoded protein: CAALGQTYNSPLHF. This rearrangement joins TRBV6-1 to TRBJ1-6; D gene unclear. Germline-derived CDR1 and CDR2 are MNHNS and SASEGT. Trimming removed 11 bases from V and 4 bases from J, with 15 bases in between. This CDR3 has 14 amino acids.

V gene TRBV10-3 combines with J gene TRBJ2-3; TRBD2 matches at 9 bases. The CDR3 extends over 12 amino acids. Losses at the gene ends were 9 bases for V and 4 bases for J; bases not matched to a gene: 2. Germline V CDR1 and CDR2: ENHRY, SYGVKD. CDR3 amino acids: CAIAGGADTQYF. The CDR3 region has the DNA TGTGCCATAGCGGGGGGTGCAGATACGCAGTATTTT.

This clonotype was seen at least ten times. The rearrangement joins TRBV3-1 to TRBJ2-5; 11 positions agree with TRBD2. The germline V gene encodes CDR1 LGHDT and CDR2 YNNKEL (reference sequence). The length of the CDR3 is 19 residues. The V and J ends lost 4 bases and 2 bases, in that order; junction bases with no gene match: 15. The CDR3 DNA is TGTGCCAGCAGCCTTGGCGGGTGGACTAGCGGGCGTGAACAAGAGACCCAGTACTTC. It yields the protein CASSLGGWTSGREQETQYF.

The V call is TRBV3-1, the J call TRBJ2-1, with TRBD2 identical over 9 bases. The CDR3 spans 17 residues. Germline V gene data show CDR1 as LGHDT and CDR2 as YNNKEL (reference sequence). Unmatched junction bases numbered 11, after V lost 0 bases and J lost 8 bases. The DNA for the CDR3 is TGTGCCAGCAGCCAAGATCCTAGCGGGAACCCCGGCCATGAGCAGTTCTTC. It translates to CASSQDPSGNPGHEQFF.

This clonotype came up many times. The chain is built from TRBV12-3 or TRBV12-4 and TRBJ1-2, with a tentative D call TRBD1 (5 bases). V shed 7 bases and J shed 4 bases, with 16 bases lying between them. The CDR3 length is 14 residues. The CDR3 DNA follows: TGTGCCAGCACCAGTCAGGGTTTGGGCTATGGCTACACCTTC. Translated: CASTSQGLGYGYTF.

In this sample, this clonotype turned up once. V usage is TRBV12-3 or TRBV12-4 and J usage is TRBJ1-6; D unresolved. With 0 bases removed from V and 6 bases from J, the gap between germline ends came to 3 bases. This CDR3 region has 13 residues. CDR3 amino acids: CASSLAVNSPLHF. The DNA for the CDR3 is TGTGCCAGCAGTTTAGCCGTTAATTCACCCCTCCACTTT.

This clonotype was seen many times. The CDR3 loop reads CASSLAGNWELHTEAFF. CDR3 nucleotide sequence: TGCGCCAGCAGCTTGGCCGGCAACTGGGAGCTGCACACTGAAGCTTTCTTT. This chain connects TRBV5-1 to TRBJ1-1; the D is unclear. There are 17 residues in the CDR3. Germline V gene lookup returns CDR1 SGHRS and CDR2 YFSETQ. The germline V and J ends were trimmed by 0 bases and 3 bases, with 18 bases remaining between them.